A single T cell receptor beta chain is shown here with its context. Antigen specificity is unknown. These data belong to a study of cytomegalovirus exposure and HLA in healthy donors. For the study at large: The study's early data release held about 85 million unique TCRs from HLA-typed donors.

CDR1 and CDR2 (germline): SGHRS, YFSETQ. The CDR3 covers 14 residues. Deletions cut 1 base from V and 3 bases from J, with 10 bases between. General study results and limits: Analysis was performed later, and it showed HLA-associated TCR beta chains to be more clonally expanded than equally common others. Later on, a genetic analysis was performed. It linked a missense variant in DCLRE1C with V- and J-gene trimming of TCR beta.

Use of 60 Vbeta and 13 Jbeta primers characterized the PCR. In the study's own analysis: Per a later analysis, the number of unique TCR beta chains was some 80 million, of which some 9.9 million were shared. The table came from immunoSEQ multiplex PCR; TCRdb's copy has only in-frame clones and leaves some out. The V and J calls and clone size come from that table; D and trimming were worked out from the DNA. The table has 99,000 or so clones, 70% to 80% seen once. The J gene is TRBJ1-2, the V gene TRBV5-1; unclear D gene. This receptor was identified in a man in his forties in good health and CMV-seronegative. The sequenced sample was PBMCs. In DNA form, the CDR3 reads TGCGCCAGCAGCTTGCAAGTCCGGGACTATGGCTACACCTTC. Translation: CASSLQVRDYGYTF.